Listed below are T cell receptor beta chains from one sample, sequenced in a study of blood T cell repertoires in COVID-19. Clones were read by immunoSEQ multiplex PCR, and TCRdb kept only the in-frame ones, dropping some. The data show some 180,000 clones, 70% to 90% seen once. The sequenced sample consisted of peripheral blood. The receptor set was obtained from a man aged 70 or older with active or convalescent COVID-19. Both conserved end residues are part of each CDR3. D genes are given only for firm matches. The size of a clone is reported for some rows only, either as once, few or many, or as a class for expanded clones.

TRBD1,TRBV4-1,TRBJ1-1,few,TGCGCCAGCAGCCAAGAGACAGGGCGGAGAACTGAAGCTTTCTTT,CASSQETGRRTEAFF
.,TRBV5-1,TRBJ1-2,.,TGCGCCAGCAGCAATCAGGGCGCGTCCAACTATGGCTACACCTTC,CASSNQGASNYGYTF
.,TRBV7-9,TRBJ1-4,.,TGTGCCAGCAGGCACCGCGAGGGGAGGAATGAAAAACTGTTTTTT,CASRHREGRNEKLFF
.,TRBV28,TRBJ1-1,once,TGTGCCAGCAGACCCCGGGACTTGGTCACTGAAGCTTTCTTT,CASRPRDLVTEAFF
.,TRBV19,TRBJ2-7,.,TGTGCCAGTAGTATAGCGACGGGGATGGTCTACGAGCAGTACTTC,CASSIATGMVYEQYF
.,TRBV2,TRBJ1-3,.,TGTGCCAGCAGCCGCGACAGGGGAAACACCATATATTTT,CASSRDRGNTIYF
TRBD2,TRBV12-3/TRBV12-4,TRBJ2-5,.,TGTGCCAGCAGATCTAGCGGCCGGGGGACCCAGTACTTC,CASRSSGRGTQYF
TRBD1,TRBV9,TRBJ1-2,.,TGTGCCAGCAGCGCCGGGACAGCCCGCATGTATGGCTACACCTTC,CASSAGTARMYGYTF
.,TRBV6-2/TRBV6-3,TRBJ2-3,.,TGTGCCAGCAGTTACAGAGCAGGGACAGATACGCAGTATTTT,CASSYRAGTDTQYF
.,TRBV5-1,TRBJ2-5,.,TGCGCCAGCAGCTTCCAGACATACCAAGAGACCCAGTACTTC,CASSFQTYQETQYF
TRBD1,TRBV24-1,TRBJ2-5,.,TGTGCCACCAGTGACACCGGGACAGGGTCTCAAGAGACCCAGTACTTC,CATSDTGTGSQETQYF
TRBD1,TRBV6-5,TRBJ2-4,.,TGTGCCAGCAGTTACACCCGGGACAGGGTAAACATTCAGTACTTC,CASSYTRDRVNIQYF
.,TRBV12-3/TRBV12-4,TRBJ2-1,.,TGTGCCAGCAGTAAAGGAGGTGAGCAGTTCTTC,CASSKGGEQFF
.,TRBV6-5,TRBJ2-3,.,TGTGCCAGCACCTACGGACAGAACACAGATACGCAGTATTTT,CASTYGQNTDTQYF
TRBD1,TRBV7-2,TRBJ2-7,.,TGTGCCAGCAGCTTGGACAGGGGGTGGTCCTACGAGCAGTACTTC,CASSLDRGWSYEQYF
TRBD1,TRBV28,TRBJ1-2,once,TGTGCCAGCAGTATCCCCACGCGAGGGGGCGGCTACACCTTC,CASSIPTRGGGYTF
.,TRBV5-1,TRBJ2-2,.,TGCGCCAGCACCAAACATCCGCAGAACACCGGGGAGCTGTTTTTT,CASTKHPQNTGELFF
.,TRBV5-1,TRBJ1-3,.,TGCGCCAGCAGCTCCCAGGGGTACTCTGGAAACACCATATATTTT,CASSSQGYSGNTIYF
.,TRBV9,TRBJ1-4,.,TGTGCCAGCAGCGTACAGGGATCTAATGAAAAACTGTTTTTT,CASSVQGSNEKLFF
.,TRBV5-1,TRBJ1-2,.,TGCGCCAGCAGCCCAGACGGGGAAATTGGCTACACCTTC,CASSPDGEIGYTF
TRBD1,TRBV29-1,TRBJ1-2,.,TGCAGCGTGGGGACAGGGGTTAACTATGGCTACACCTTC,CSVGTGVNYGYTF
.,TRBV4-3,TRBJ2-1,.,TGCGCCAGCAGCCAAGACGGCCGGAGCTCCTACAATGAGCAGTTCTTC,CASSQDGRSSYNEQFF
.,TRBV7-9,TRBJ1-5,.,TGTGCCAGCAGCTTAGGGACAGTTAGCAATCAGCCCCAGCATTTT,CASSLGTVSNQPQHF
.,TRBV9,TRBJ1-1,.,TGTGCCAGCAGCCCACAACCCGCCAACCTTGAAGCTTTCTTT,CASSPQPANLEAFF
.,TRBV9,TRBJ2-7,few,TGTGCCAGCAGCGTAGATTCCGGAGGTCTCGTCTACGAGCAGTACTTC,CASSVDSGGLVYEQYF
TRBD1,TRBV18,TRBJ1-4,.,TGTGCCAGCTCACGTACGACAGGGGGAACTAATGAAAAACTGTTTTTT,CASSRTTGGTNEKLFF
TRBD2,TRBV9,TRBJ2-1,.,TGTGCCAGCAGCGTAGCGCGGGGGACTTCCTACAATGAGCAGTTCTTC,CASSVARGTSYNEQFF
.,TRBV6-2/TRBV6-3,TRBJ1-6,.,TGTGCCAGCAGTTCTGGAGGGGTAGGCAATTCACCCCTCCACTTT,CASSSGGVGNSPLHF
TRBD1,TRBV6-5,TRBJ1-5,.,TGTGCCAGCAGATTCAGACAGGGCGGTCAGCCCCAGCATTTT,CASRFRQGGQPQHF
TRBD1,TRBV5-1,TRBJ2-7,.,TGCGCCAGCAGCTTGACGTTTCAATCAGGGGGCACCTACGAGCAGTACTTC,CASSLTFQSGGTYEQYF
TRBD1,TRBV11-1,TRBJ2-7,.,TGTGCCAGCAGCTCGGGACAGACTTCCTACGAGCAGTACTTC,CASSSGQTSYEQYF
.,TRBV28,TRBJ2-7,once,TGTGCCAGCAGTGTGCTAGGCTACGAGCAGTACTTC,CASSVLGYEQYF
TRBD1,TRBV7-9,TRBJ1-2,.,TGTGCCAGCAGCTTGGGCGGGGGACAGGGGAACTATGGCTACACCTTC,CASSLGGGQGNYGYTF
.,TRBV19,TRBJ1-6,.,TGTGCCAGTAGTATCTGGAGGGACTCACCCCTCCACTTT,CASSIWRDSPLHF
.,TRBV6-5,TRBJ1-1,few,TGTGCCACCAAGGTAGGACAGAACACTGAAGCTTTCTTT,CATKVGQNTEAFF